This TCR beta chain was recorded in a study of T cell repertoires in ileal Crohn's disease. The CDR3 is made up of 11 amino acids. CDR1 and CDR2 from the germline V gene are KGHSH and LQKENI. V lost 5 bases, J lost 3 bases, and 5 bases lay in between. Here immunoSEQ multiplex PCR was the method, and the copy in TCRdb shows in-frame clones only, minus some. The top ten clones hold around 16% of a sample with fewer than 8,000 clones, about 76% of them seen once. The sequencing input was ileal tissue. This TCR came from an adult with Crohn's disease. This chain joins TRBV18 and TRBJ2-7; D is unclear. The CDR3 nucleotides read TGTGCCAGCTCAGGAGACTACGAGCAGTACTTC. This sequence encodes CASSGDYEQYF. Drawing the rest from reference TRBV18 and TRBJ2-7, the complete variable domain is NAGVMQNPRHLVRRRGQEARLRCSPMKGHSHVYWYRQLPEEGLKFMVYLQKENIIDESGMPKERFSAEFPKEGPSILRIQQVVRGDSAAYFCASSGDYEQYFGPGTRLTVT.